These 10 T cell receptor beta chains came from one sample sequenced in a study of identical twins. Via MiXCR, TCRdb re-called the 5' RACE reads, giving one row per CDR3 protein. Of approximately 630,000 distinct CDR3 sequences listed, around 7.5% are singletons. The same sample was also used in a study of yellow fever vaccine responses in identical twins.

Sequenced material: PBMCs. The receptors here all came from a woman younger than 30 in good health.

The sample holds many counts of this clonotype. This CDR3 is CASSLGIMNTGELFF. The DNA for the CDR3 is TGCGCCAGCAGCTTGGGCATCATGAACACCGGGGAGCTGTTTTTT. V gene TRBV5-1 combines with J gene TRBJ2-2; D ambiguous. Trimming stripped 0 bases from V and 1 base from J, with 7 bases between. The CDR3 totals 15 residues. Germline V lookup: CDR1 SGHRS, CDR2 YFSETQ.

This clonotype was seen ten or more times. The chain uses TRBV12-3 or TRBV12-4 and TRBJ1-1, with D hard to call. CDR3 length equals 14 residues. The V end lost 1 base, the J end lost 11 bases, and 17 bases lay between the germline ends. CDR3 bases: TGTGCCAGCAGTTTAGGGGCCCACCGAACCCCGGCTTTCTTT. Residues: CASSLGAHRTPAFF.

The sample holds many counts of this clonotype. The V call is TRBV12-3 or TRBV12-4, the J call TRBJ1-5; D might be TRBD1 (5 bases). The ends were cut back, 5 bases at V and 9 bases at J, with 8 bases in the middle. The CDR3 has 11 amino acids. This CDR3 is CASSDGGPQHF. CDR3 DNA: TGTGCCAGCAGTGATGGGGGGCCCCAGCATTTT.

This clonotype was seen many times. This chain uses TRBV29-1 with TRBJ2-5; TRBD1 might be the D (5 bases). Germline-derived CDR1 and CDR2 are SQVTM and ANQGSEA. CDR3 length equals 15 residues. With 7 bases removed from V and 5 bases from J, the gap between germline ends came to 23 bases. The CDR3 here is CSATTSQGVLETQYF. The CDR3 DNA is TGCAGCGCTACAACCTCGCAGGGTGTATTGGAGACCCAGTACTTC.

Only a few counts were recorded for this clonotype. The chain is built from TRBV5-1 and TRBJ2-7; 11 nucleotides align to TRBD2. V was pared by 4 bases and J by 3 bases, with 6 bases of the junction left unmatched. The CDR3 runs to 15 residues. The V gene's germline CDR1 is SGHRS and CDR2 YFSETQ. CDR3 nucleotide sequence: TGCGCCAGCAGCACACTAGCGGGAGCATACTACGAGCAGTACTTC. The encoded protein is CASSTLAGAYYEQYF.

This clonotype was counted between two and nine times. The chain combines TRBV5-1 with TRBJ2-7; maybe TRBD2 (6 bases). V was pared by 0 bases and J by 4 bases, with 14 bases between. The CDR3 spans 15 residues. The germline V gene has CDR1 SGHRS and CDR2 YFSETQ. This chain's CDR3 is CASSLGGLLGYEQYV. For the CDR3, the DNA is TGCGCCAGCAGCTTGGGGGGACTCCTTGGGTACGAGCAGTACGTC.

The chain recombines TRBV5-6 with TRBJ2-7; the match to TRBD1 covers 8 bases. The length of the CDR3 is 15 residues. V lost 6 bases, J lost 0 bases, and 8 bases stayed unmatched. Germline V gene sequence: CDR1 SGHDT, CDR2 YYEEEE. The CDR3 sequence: CASTPRQGYSYEQYF. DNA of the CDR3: TGTGCCAGCACCCCGCGACAGGGGTACTCCTACGAGCAGTACTTC.

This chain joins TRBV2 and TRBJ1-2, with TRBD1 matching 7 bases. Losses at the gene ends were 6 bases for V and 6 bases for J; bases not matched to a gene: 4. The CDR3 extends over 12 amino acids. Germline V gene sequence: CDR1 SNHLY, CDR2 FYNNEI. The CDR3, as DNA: TGTGCCAGCAGCGGGACAGAAGATGGCTACACCTTC. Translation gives CASSGTEDGYTF.

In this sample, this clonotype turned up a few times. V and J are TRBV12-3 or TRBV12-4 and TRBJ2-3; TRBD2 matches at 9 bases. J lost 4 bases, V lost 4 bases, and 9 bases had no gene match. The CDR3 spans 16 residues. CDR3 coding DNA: TGTGCCAGCAGTTCCCGGGGTAGCGGGAGATCAGATACGCAGTATTTT. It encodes CASSSRGSGRSDTQYF.

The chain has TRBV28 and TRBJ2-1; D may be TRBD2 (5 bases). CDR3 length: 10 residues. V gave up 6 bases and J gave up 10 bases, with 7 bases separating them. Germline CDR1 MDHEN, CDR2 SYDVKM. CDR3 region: CASSRGEQFF. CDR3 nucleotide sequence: TGTGCCAGCAGCCGGGGAGAGCAGTTCTTC.